This T cell receptor (beta chain) stems from a study of T cell responses to AZD1222 COVID-19 vaccine. Regarding the study as a whole: Baseline serology detected seropositivity in only a handful of AZD1222 recipients. No day 14 peak samples; only post-peak repertoires were characterized. The study found Spike-specific TCR breadth and depth rose after two AZD1222 doses. The donor cohort was predominantly white British with a female majority, and clonal diversity may have been underestimated.

Clones were read by immunoSEQ multiplex PCR, and TCRdb kept only the in-frame ones, dropping some. The sample has some 95,000 clones, 80% to 90% seen once. Trimming left V 6 bases short and J 7 bases short, with 13 bases between. The CDR3 consists of 14 residues. Germline CDR1 ENHRY, CDR2 SYGVKD. Comments on this clone: Its antigen is unidentified.

This chain links TRBV10-3 with TRBJ1-6, with a weak D call TRBD1 (6 bases). Source: peripheral blood, taken on day 0 of AZD1222 vaccination. This TCR was recovered from an adult in good health. CDR3 protein: CAIRGAGANSPLHF. CDR3 sequence (DNA): TGTGCCATCAGAGGGGCAGGGGCAAATTCACCCCTCCACTTT.